These 15 T cell receptor beta chains originate from one sample sequenced in a study of T-cell memory formation after mild COVID-19. One entry per CDR3 protein results from TCRdb running MiXCR on the 5' RACE reads. The sample has about 420,000 distinct CDR3 sequences; around 22% are singletons. Sequenced input: PBMCs or a T cell subset sorted from them (not recorded which). These receptors originate from an adult woman who had mild COVID-19 (a few samples of this study predate the infection). Cell type and time point are not known.

This chain links TRBV20-1 with TRBJ1-1; the match to TRBD1 covers 11 bases. Germline CDR1 reads DFQATT; CDR2 reads SNEGSKA (reference sequence). CDR3 length equals 14 residues. V gave up 4 bases and J gave up 4 bases; unmatched junction bases: 5. The CDR3 spells CSAIPGTGGTEAFF. CDR3 DNA sequence: TGCAGTGCTATCCCCGGGACAGGGGGCACTGAAGCTTTCTTT.

This clonotype was found a few times. The gene calls are TRBV2 and TRBJ2-1, with D possibly being TRBD2 (6 bases). The CDR3 contains 13 residues. V was clipped by 10 bases and J by 7 bases, with 17 bases between them. The germline gives CDR1 SNHLY, CDR2 FYNNEI. The CDR3 loop reads CATRRASVNEQFF. The CDR3 DNA is TGTGCCACCCGGAGGGCTAGCGTAAATGAGCAGTTCTTC.

The rearrangement joins TRBV18 to TRBJ2-5, with a weak D call TRBD1 (7 bases). Germline assignment: CDR1 KGHSH and CDR2 LQKENI. Trimming pared 3 bases from V and 5 bases from J, leaving 10 bases between. This CDR3 region has 13 residues. The CDR3 coding sequence is TGTGCCAGCTCACCGGCAGGGGGGGAGACCCAGTACTTC. This encodes CASSPAGGETQYF.

The V and J genes are TRBV7-8 and TRBJ2-1; 10 positions agree with TRBD2. J gave up 7 bases and V 0 bases, and 15 bases lay outside the gene matches. This CDR3 comprises 19 residues. The V gene's germline CDR1 is SGHVS and CDR2 FQNEAQ. This chain's CDR3 is CASSLARLASGGIWNEQFF. In nucleotides, the CDR3 is TGTGCCAGCAGCTTAGCGCGATTAGCTAGCGGGGGTATTTGGAATGAGCAGTTCTTC.

This clonotype came up many times. V is TRBV7-6 and J is TRBJ2-2, with 12 bases that match TRBD2. This CDR3 comprises 18 residues. Per the germline V gene, CDR1 is SGHVS and CDR2 is FNYEAQ. The V and J ends lost 5 bases and 4 bases, in that order; junction bases with no gene match: 11. CDR3 in amino acids: CASSERGLAGRATGELFF. CDR3 bases: TGTGCCAGCAGCGAACGAGGACTAGCGGGGAGGGCCACCGGGGAGCTGTTTTTT.

This clonotype was counted a few times. The chain couples TRBV5-1 to TRBJ2-3; no clear D gene. The CDR3 has 17 residues. V was clipped by 0 bases and J by 0 bases, with 14 bases between them. CDR1 and CDR2 from the germline V gene are SGHRS and YFSETQ. In DNA, the CDR3 is TGCGCCAGCAGCTTGGGCGAGAGGAGCTCTAGCACAGATACGCAGTATTTT. As protein: CASSLGERSSSTDTQYF. The whole variable domain, remainder taken from reference TRBV5-1 and TRBJ2-3, is KAGVTQTPRYLIKTRGQQVTLSCSPISGHRSVSWYQQTPGQGLQFLFEYFSETQRNKGNFPGRFSGRQFSNSRSEMNVSTLELGDSALYLCASSLGERSSSTDTQYFGPGTRLTVL.

This clonotype was counted a few times. This chain links TRBV15 with TRBJ2-1, with 9 bases that match TRBD2. The J segment lost 5 bases and the V segment lost 1 base, leaving 6 bases of the junction unmatched. Per germline, CDR1 LNHNV and CDR2 YYDKDF (reference sequence). The CDR3 length is 16 residues. The CDR3 DNA reads TGTGCCACCAGCAGAGGACTAGCGGTACTCCACAATGAGCAGTTCTTC. Encoded protein: CATSRGLAVLHNEQFF.

The rearrangement joins TRBV7-9 to TRBJ2-5, with D unresolved. The germline V gene encodes CDR1 SEHNR and CDR2 FQNEAQ (reference sequence). The CDR3 sequence is 14 residues long. V lost 1 base, J lost 5 bases, and 11 bases lay in between. The DNA for the CDR3 is TGTGCCAGCAGCTTAGTACTTGGAACGGAGACCCAGTACTTC. Encoded protein: CASSLVLGTETQYF.

Concerning this clonotype: Mismatch with germline at one junction end may stem from a read error. J is TRBJ2-5 and V is TRBV7-7, with a tentative D call TRBD1 (6 bases). CDR1 and CDR2 from the germline V gene are SSHAT and FNYEAQ (reference sequence). The length of the CDR3 is 13 residues. In DNA form, the CDR3 reads TGTGCTAGCAGCTTCCAGGGGCTTGAGACCCAGTACTTC. It codes for CASSFQGLETQYF.

This clonotype was detected only a few times. The chain recombines TRBV5-1 with TRBJ2-7; TRBD2 matches at 10 bases. Germline V gene sequence: CDR1 SGHRS, CDR2 YFSETQ. With V trimmed by 4 bases and J by 1 base, 5 bases remained unmatched. CDR3 length equals 15 residues. CDR3 DNA sequence: TGCGCCAGCAGCGTTACGACTAGCGGGTCCTACGAGCAGTACTTC. It yields the protein CASSVTTSGSYEQYF.

This chain uses TRBV24-1 with TRBJ2-3; 7 bases align to TRBD2. Germline trimming cut 7 bases from V and 5 bases from J; bases unmatched to any gene: 8. This CDR3 is built from 14 residues. The germline V gene has CDR1 KGHDR and CDR2 SFDVKD. The CDR3 nucleotides are TGTGCCACCAGGCCCTCGGGACTACGAGATACGCAGTATTTT. Translating gives CATRPSGLRDTQYF.

The chain is built from TRBV29-1 and TRBJ2-1; D ambiguous. CDR1 is SQVTM and CDR2 is ANQGSEA in the germline V gene. The V end lost 6 bases, the J end lost 3 bases, and 6 bases lay between the germline ends. This CDR3 region has 11 residues. Here the CDR3 reads CSVGLYNEQFF. For the CDR3, the DNA is TGCAGCGTGGGTCTCTACAATGAGCAGTTCTTC.

This clonotype was counted only a few times. The chain joins TRBV6-5 to TRBJ2-7; 8 bases are a match to TRBD1. From germline, CDR1 is MNHEY and CDR2 SVGAGI. The CDR3 consists of 15 residues. With 5 bases clipped from V and 1 base from J, the junction kept 7 bases outside the gene matches. Here the CDR3 DNA reads TGTGCCAGCAGTACGACAGGGGATGTGTCCTACGAGCAGTACTTC. As protein: CASSTTGDVSYEQYF.

This clonotype was detected only a few times. The junction shows a germline mismatch at one end, possibly a read error. The CDR3: CSSSPGTGGKSEQYF. The DNA of the CDR3 is TGTTCCAGCAGCCCTGGGACAGGGGGCAAGTCCGAGCAGTACTTC. The chain couples TRBV16 to TRBJ2-7; the match to TRBD1 covers 12 bases. The germline gives CDR1 KGHSY, CDR2 FQNENV. This CDR3 comprises 15 residues.

This clonotype came up a few times. J is TRBJ2-3 and V is TRBV7-9; 7 nucleotides line up with TRBD2. CDR3 length: 14 residues. J gave up 2 bases and V 5 bases, and 4 bases lay outside the gene matches. The germline CDR1 and CDR2 sequences are SEHNR and FQNEAQ (reference sequence). The CDR3 region is CASSPRGVTDTQYF. CDR3 DNA: TGTGCCAGCAGCCCCCGGGGGGTCACAGATACGCAGTATTTT.